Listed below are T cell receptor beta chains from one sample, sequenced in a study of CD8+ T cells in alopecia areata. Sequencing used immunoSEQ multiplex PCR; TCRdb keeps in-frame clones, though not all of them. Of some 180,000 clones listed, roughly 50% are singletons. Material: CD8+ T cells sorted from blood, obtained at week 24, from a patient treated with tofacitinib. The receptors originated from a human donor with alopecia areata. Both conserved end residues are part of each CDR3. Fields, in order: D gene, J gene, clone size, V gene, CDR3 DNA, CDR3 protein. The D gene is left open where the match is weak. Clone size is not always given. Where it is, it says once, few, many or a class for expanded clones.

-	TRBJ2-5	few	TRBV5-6	TGTGCCAGCACCCCGGGACTGCAAGAGACCCAGTACTTC	CASTPGLQETQYF
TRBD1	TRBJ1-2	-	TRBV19	TGTGCCAGTAGTCCGGGACAGGGTGGCTATGGCTACACCTTC	CASSPGQGGYGYTF
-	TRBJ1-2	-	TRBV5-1	TGCGCCAGCAGCTTGGAGACAGATTATGGCTACACCTTC	CASSLETDYGYTF
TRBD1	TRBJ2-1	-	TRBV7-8	TGTGCCAGCAGCTTGGGACAGTACAATGAGCAGTTCTTC	CASSLGQYNEQFF
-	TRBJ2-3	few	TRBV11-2	TGTGCCAGCGGGGGAGATACGCAGTATTTT	CASGGDTQYF
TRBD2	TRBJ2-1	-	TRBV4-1	TGCGCCAGCAGCTCACGAATAGGACTAGCGTCCTACAATGAGCAGTTCTTC	CASSSRIGLASYNEQFF
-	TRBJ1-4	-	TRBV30	TGTGCCTCGAGGTGGGGAGCTAATGAAAAACTGTTTTTT	CASRWGANEKLFF
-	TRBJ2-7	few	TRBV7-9	TGTGCCAGCAGCAGCAGCGAGGGGACCGGCCCAGGGGGGTCCTACGAGCAGTACTTC	CASSSSEGTGPGGSYEQYF
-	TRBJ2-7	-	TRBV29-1	TGCAGCGTTGGTTCGTCCTCCTACGAGCAGTACTTC	CSVGSSSYEQYF
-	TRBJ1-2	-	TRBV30	TGTGCCTGGAGTGGGTCGGGGACCGGTGGCTACACCTTC	CAWSGSGTGGYTF
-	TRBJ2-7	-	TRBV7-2	TGTGCCAGCAGCCTCCTCGGTGGGGGCAGTTACGAGCAGTACTTC	CASSLLGGGSYEQYF
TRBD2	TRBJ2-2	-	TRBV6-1	TGTGCCAGCAGTGAACTAGCGGGGGGCTTAACCGGGGAGCTGTTTTTT	CASSELAGGLTGELFF
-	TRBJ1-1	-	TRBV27	TGTGCCAGCAGTTATAGCGGACGGGGGAACACTGAAGCTTTCTTT	CASSYSGRGNTEAFF
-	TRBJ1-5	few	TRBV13	TGTGCCAGCAGCTTAGGCGGAGGGGGCAATCAGCCCCAGCATTTT	CASSLGGGGNQPQHF
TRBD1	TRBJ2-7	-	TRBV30	TGTGCCTGGAGGGACGGACAGGGCCCCTTCTACGAGCAGTACTTC	CAWRDGQGPFYEQYF
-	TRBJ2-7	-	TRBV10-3	TGTGCCATCAACCCTCCGGGGGCCGAGCAGTACTTC	CAINPPGAEQYF
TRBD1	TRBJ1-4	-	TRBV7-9	TGTGCCAGCAGCCCCAGGGGGGGCAGCGCAACTAATGAAAAACTGTTTTTT	CASSPRGGSATNEKLFF
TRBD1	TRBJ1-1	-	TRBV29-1	TGCAGCGCCCCGGGACAGGGCGTAAAGACTGAAGCTTTCTTT	CSAPGQGVKTEAFF
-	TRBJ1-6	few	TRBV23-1	TGCGCCAGCAGTCAATTTGGGGATTCACCCCTCCACTTT	CASSQFGDSPLHF
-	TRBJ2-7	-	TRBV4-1	TGCGCCAGCAGCCAAATTCCTGGGGAAGCCTACGAGCAGTACTTC	CASSQIPGEAYEQYF
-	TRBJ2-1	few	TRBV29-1	TGCAGCGTTGACACGGGCAATGAGCAGTTCTTC	CSVDTGNEQFF
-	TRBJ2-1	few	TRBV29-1	TGCAGCGTTACAGGAGGAGTCTACAATGAGCAGTTCTTC	CSVTGGVYNEQFF
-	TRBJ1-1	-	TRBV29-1	TGCAGCGTTGATCAGAGAAACACTGAAGCTTTCTTT	CSVDQRNTEAFF
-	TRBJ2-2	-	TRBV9	TGTGCCAGCAGCCTCTTCAAGGGCACCGGGGAGCTGTTTTTT	CASSLFKGTGELFF
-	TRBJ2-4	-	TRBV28	TGTGCCAGCAGTCCCCGGAGCCTAGGAGCCAAAAACATTCAGTACTTC	CASSPRSLGAKNIQYF
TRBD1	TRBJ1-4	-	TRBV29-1	TGCAGCGTTCTCCGTCCCGGGACAGGGGAAAAACTGTTTTTT	CSVLRPGTGEKLFF
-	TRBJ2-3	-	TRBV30	TGTGCCTGGACTTTATCAGATACGCAGTATTTT	CAWTLSDTQYF
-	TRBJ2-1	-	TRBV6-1	TGTGCCAGCAGTGAAGAGGTCCCCTCCTACAATGAGCAGTTCTTC	CASSEEVPSYNEQFF
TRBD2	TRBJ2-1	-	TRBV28	TGTGCCAGCAGTCACGGCCGGGGGGGGAGCGATGAGCAGTTCTTC	CASSHGRGGSDEQFF
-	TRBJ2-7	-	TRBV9	TGTGCCAGCAGCGTAGGGGGCTCCTACGAGCAGTACTTC	CASSVGGSYEQYF
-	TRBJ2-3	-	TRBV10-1	TGCGCCAGCAGTGAGGAGGTACCAGATACGCAGTATTTT	CASSEEVPDTQYF
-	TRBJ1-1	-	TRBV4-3	TGCGCCAGCAGCCAAGATCGGGGGGGGGCGTTTGAAGCTTTCTTT	CASSQDRGGAFEAFF
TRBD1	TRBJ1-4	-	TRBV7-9	TGTGCCAGCAGCGGCCGGACAGGGGGATTTGAAAAACTGTTTTTT	CASSGRTGGFEKLFF
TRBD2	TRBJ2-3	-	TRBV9	TGTGCCAGCAGCGGGACTAGCGACCCTACGCAGTATTTT	CASSGTSDPTQYF
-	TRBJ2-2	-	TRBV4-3	TGCGCCAGCAGCCCCGGCAGGGCGAACACCGGGGAGCTGTTTTTT	CASSPGRANTGELFF
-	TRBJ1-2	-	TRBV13	TGTGCCAGCAGCTTAGGCAGAGGCTACACCTTC	CASSLGRGYTF
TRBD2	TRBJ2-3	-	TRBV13	TGTGCCAGCAGCTTAGGCCTCAGAGCGGGGACCACAGATACGCAGTATTTT	CASSLGLRAGTTDTQYF
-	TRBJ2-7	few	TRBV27	TGTGCCAGCAGTTTGCGGGGAGCAACCTACGAGCAGTACTTC	CASSLRGATYEQYF
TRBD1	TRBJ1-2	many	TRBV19	TGTGCCAGTAGTATTGGGACAGGGACTGGCTACACCTTC	CASSIGTGTGYTF
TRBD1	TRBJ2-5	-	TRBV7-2	TGTGCCAGCAGCCTAAAAGGGACAGGGTTGAAGACCCAGTACTTC	CASSLKGTGLKTQYF
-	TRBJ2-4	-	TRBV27	TGTGCCAGCAGTTCAACAGGGAACATTCAGTACTTC	CASSSTGNIQYF
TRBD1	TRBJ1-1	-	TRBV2	TGTGCCAGCAGTGTCAGGGGACAGGGGGGCGAAGAAGCTTTCTTT	CASSVRGQGGEEAFF
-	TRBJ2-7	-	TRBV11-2	TGCGCCAGCAGCCATGCCGTGTGGGTAAGACCCCACGAGCAGTACTTC	CASSHAVWVRPHEQYF
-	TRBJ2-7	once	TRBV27	TGTGCCAGCAGTTTTTTTCAGGACTCCTACGAGCAGTACTTC	CASSFFQDSYEQYF
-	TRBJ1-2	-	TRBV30	TGTGCCTGTCCCCGGGACCCGTACGGCTACACCTTC	CACPRDPYGYTF
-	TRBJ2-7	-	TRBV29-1	TGCAGCGTTGAAGAAGACGGCTCCTACGAGCAGTACTTC	CSVEEDGSYEQYF
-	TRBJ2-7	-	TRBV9	TGTGCCAGCAGTGGAAACACCTACGAGCAGTACTTC	CASSGNTYEQYF
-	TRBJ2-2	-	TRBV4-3	TGCGCCAGCAGCCCCGACAGAGCCGGGGAGCTGTTTTTT	CASSPDRAGELFF
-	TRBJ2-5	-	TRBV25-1	TGTGCCAGCAGTTGGTTACAGAGAAGGGGGAACCAAGAGACCCAGTACTTC	CASSWLQRRGNQETQYF
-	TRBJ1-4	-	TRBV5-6	TGTGCCAGCAGCTTGGGAAGGGATGAAAAACTGTTTTTT	CASSLGRDEKLFF
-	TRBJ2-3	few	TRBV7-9	TGTGCCAGCAGCTTAGCGACAGGATGGCCAGATACGCAGTATTTT	CASSLATGWPDTQYF
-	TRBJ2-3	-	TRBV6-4	TGTGCCAGCAAGGTGAGGCGGGGAAGAGATACGCAGTATTTT	CASKVRRGRDTQYF
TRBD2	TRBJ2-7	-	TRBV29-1	TGCAGCGCTGGGACTAACTCCTACGAGCAGTACTTC	CSAGTNSYEQYF
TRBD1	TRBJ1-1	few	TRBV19	TGTGCCAGTAGGACAGGGGAATCGGCTTTCTTT	CASRTGESAFF
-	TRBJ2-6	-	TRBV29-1	TGCAGCGTTCCGGACTTCTCTGGGGCCAACGTCCTGACTTTC	CSVPDFSGANVLTF